The clone carrying this TCR beta chain has more than one count but fewer than ten. What it recognizes is unknown. Germline V gives CDR1 DFQATT, CDR2 SNEGSKA (reference sequence). This CDR3 contains 13 residues. V was clipped by 3 bases and J by 3 bases, with 9 bases between them. Construction of TCR beta libraries relied on iRepertoire HTBI primers and on Arm-PCR targeting CDR3 regions. Each CDR3 protein is one row after TCRdb ran MiXCR on the multiplex PCR reads. The sample lists 430,000 or so distinct CDR3 sequences, roughly 21% seen once, with roughly an eighth in the top ten. The time point: persistent/refractory GD, antithyroid drugs over 5 years with positive TRAb. PBMC-extracted RNA yielded the TCR library. These data belong to a study of regulatory T cells in long-lasting Graves disease. Study-level results: TRBV28 was favored in persistent disease, as were TRBJ1-2 and TRBJ2-5.

The chain has TRBV20-1 and TRBJ2-4; D is ambiguous. The clonotype was recovered from a female donor with Graves disease. The specimen comprised peripheral blood mononuclear cells (PBMCs), sampled when the disease was refractory, from a patient treated with antithyroid drugs. Here the CDR3 reads CSARAAGKNIQYF. DNA for the CDR3: TGCAGTGCTAGGGCGGCAGGCAAAAACATTCAGTACTTC.